This T cell receptor beta chain stems from a study of cytomegalovirus exposure and HLA in healthy donors. Primers: 60 Vbeta forward and 13 Jbeta reverse. Using immunoSEQ multiplex PCR, the repertoire was profiled, and TCRdb retains in-frame clones only, with some absent. Its table lists 95,000 to 150,000 clones. The sequencing input was PBMCs. The receptor comes from a man between 40 and 49 years old in good health and CMV-seronegative.

For the CDR3, the DNA is TGTGCCAGCAGCTTGTCGAGCTCTGGAAACACCATATATTTT. Encoded protein: CASSLSSSGNTIYF. The chain couples TRBV5-8 to TRBJ1-3; no firm D call. The germline V gene encodes CDR1 SGHTS and CDR2 YDEGEE. CDR3 size: 14 residues. V was cut by 1 base and J by 0 bases, with 5 bases left in between.